The rows below give T cell receptor beta chains drawn from one sample of a study of T cells in Graves' hyperthyroidism and ophthalmopathy. Via MiXCR, TCRdb re-called the multiplex PCR reads, giving one row per CDR3 protein. This table has 350,000 to 450,000 distinct CDR3 sequences, around 15% appearing once. The sequencing input was blood. The receptors were gathered from a man aged 50 or older with Graves' ophthalmopathy. The CDR3 runs from the conserved cysteine through the conserved F or W. The D gene is left open where the match is weak. Not all rows give a size; the values are once, few, many and, for expanded clones, a class.

V	size	J	length	D	DNA	CDR3
TRBV28	few	TRBJ2-2	14	.	TGTGCCAGCAGTCCGGGACCTGGCCCCGGGGAGCTGTTTTTT	CASSPGPGPGELFF
TRBV5-1	few	TRBJ2-1	16	TRBD2	TGCGCCAGCAGCTTGGAGAGCGGGGGGGCCTACAATGAGCAGTTCTTC	CASSLESGGAYNEQFF
TRBV20-1	few	TRBJ1-1	14	.	TGCAGTGCTAGAGAGTCGGTTTCCGTGACTGAAGCTTTCTTT	CSARESVSVTEAFF
TRBV20-1	many	TRBJ2-3	16	TRBD2	TGCAGTGCTAGTGGACTAGCGGGAGTTAGCACAGATACGCAGTATTTT	CSASGLAGVSTDTQYF
TRBV27	many	TRBJ1-5	12	TRBD1	TGTGCCAGCTGGGGGACAGGACGGCCCCAGCATTTT	CASWGTGRPQHF
TRBV20-1	many	TRBJ2-7	14	TRBD1	TGCAGTGCTAGCCCCTGGGACAGATCCTACGAGCAGTACTTC	CSASPWDRSYEQYF
TRBV7-6	.	TRBJ1-4	19	TRBD1	TGTGCCAGCAGCCCTACAGGGGTAAACACGGCGACAACTAATGAAAAACTGTTTTTT	CASSPTGVNTATTNEKLFF
TRBV10-3	many	TRBJ2-7	14	TRBD1	TGTGCCATCAGTGACCGACAGGGACCATACGAGCAGTACTTC	CAISDRQGPYEQYF
TRBV7-9	few	TRBJ1-4	13	.	TGTGCCAGCAGCCCAGGATCTTCTGAAAAACTGTTTTTT	CASSPGSSEKLFF
TRBV20-1	many	TRBJ1-1	18	.	TGCAGTGCTAGGCCCCCCCTCCCGGGCCTCTGGATGAACACTGAAGCTTTCTTT	CSARPPLPGLWMNTEAFF
TRBV5-1	many	TRBJ2-7	13	TRBD2	TGCGCCAGCAGGCGACTAGCGGGGGACGAGCAGTACTTC	CASRRLAGDEQYF
TRBV9	.	TRBJ1-2	16	.	TGTGCCAGCAGCGTATACCCAGGGAAAGAAGACTATGGCTACACCTTC	CASSVYPGKEDYGYTF
TRBV15	.	TRBJ1-3	16	TRBD1	TGTGCCACCAGCAGAGATGGGACAGGGACTGGAAACACCATATATTTT	CATSRDGTGTGNTIYF
TRBV19	few	TRBJ2-2	15	.	TGTGCCAGTAGTCTCCGAGGGCGGAGCACCGGGGAGCTGTTTTTT	CASSLRGRSTGELFF
TRBV5-1	many	TRBJ1-5	13	.	TGCGCCAGCAGCGTGGACAGCAATCAGCCCCAGCATTTT	CASSVDSNQPQHF
TRBV5-4	few	TRBJ2-2	17	.	TGTGCCAGCAGCTGGTCGCGGCAGGGGATTAACACCGGGGAGCTGTTTTTT	CASSWSRQGINTGELFF
TRBV6-5	.	TRBJ1-4	15	.	TGTGCCAGCAGTTACAGCGGAGCAACTAATGAAAGACTGTTTTTT	CASSYSGATNERLFF
TRBV11-2	many	TRBJ2-3	16	.	TGTGCCAGCAGCCAAGGTTGGGCAGCTAGCACAGATACGCAGTATTTT	CASSQGWAASTDTQYF
TRBV18	many	TRBJ2-3	14	.	TGTGCCAGCTCACCAGAGAGATGGGCAGATACGCAGTATTTT	CASSPERWADTQYF
TRBV20-1	many	TRBJ2-3	14	TRBD2	TGCAGTGCTAAGAAACGGGAGGGAGCAGATACGCAGTATTTT	CSAKKREGADTQYF